This entry lists 2 T cell receptor beta chains sequenced from one sample in a study of CD8 T cells in ankylosing spondylitis. These receptors' targets are unknown. TCRdb re-called the 5' RACE reads with MiXCR, one entry per CDR3 protein. The table includes 470,000 or so distinct CDR3 sequences, roughly 26% detected once. Study results and caveats: Typical of ankylosing spondylitis blood, it appeared, was a TCR beta motif of several highly homologous variants.

Sequencing was performed on blood, either unsorted or a sorted T cell fraction (not recorded which). These TCRs come from a male donor with ankylosing spondylitis.

This rearrangement joins TRBV7-9 to TRBJ2-3; 7 nucleotides align to TRBD1. The trim removed 5 bases at V and 5 bases at J, leaving 13 bases unmatched. This CDR3 region has 16 residues. From germline, CDR1 is SEHNR and CDR2 FQNEAQ (reference sequence). The CDR3 bases are TGTGCCAGCAGCCAAGGGGGCGCATCGATTGGAGATACGCAGTATTTT. Encoded protein: CASSQGGASIGDTQYF.

This clonotype was detected a few times. The chain uses TRBV6-1 and TRBJ1-5, with 8 bases fitting TRBD1. Looked up from germline, CDR1 is MNHNS and CDR2 is SASEGT. CDR3 size: 15 residues. V trimming: 3 bases; J trimming: 7 bases; junction bases outside the gene matches: 8. CDR3 in amino acids: CASSDGQGGWQPQHF. In DNA form, the CDR3 reads TGTGCCAGCAGTGACGGACAGGGAGGTTGGCAGCCCCAGCATTTT.